The rows below give T cell receptor beta chains drawn from one sample of a study of CD8 T cells in ankylosing spondylitis. Each CDR3 protein gets one entry after TCRdb re-called the 5' RACE reads with MiXCR. The sample lists some 270,000 distinct CDR3 sequences; approximately 20% were seen once. Source material: blood, either unsorted or a sorted T cell fraction (not recorded which). All receptors derive from a male donor with ankylosing spondylitis or in good health (not recorded which). Each CDR3 is given with its conserved first and last residue. The D gene is left open where the match is weak. Some rows mark clone size as missing; the rest say once, few, many or name a class of expanded clone.

many | TRBD2 | TRBJ2-7 | TRBV6-1 | 15 | TGTGCCAGCAGCCTCGGGACTAGCGGGTCCTACGAGCAGTACTTC | CASSLGTSGSYEQYF
- | - | TRBJ1-2 | TRBV7-2 | 14 | TGTGCCAGCAGCTCCGGGGAGGGGAACTATGGCTACACCTTC | CASSSGEGNYGYTF
few | - | TRBJ2-1 | TRBV20-1 | 11 | TGCAGTGCCCTCGACAGCAATGAGCAGTTCTTC | CSALDSNEQFF
- | - | TRBJ2-1 | TRBV7-3 | 15 | TGTGCCAGCAGCCAAACGGCAGGCCCCCGGAATGAGCAGTTCTTC | CASSQTAGPRNEQFF
few | - | TRBJ2-2 | TRBV10-3 | 16 | TGTGCCATCAGTGAGTCGTTTGGGCAGAACACCGGGGAGCTGTTTTTT | CAISESFGQNTGELFF
few | - | TRBJ2-2 | TRBV28 | 14 | TGTGCCAGCAGTACGGGACAAAACACCGGGGAGCTGTTTTTT | CASSTGQNTGELFF
few | - | TRBJ2-4 | TRBV4-2 | 11 | TGTGCCAGCAGAGCTGGAAGTATTCAGTACTTC | CASRAGSIQYF
few | TRBD2 | TRBJ2-1 | TRBV20-1 | 15 | TGCAGTGCTAGAGATACCGCTAGCGGGTACAATGAGCAGTTCTTC | CSARDTASGYNEQFF
few | - | TRBJ2-1 | TRBV24-1 | 15 | TGTGCCACCAGTGATTTCGGACTACTCGACAATGAGCAGTTCTTC | CATSDFGLLDNEQFF
few | - | TRBJ2-2 | TRBV29-1 | 13 | TGCAGCGTTGTCGGGGGATACACCGGGGAGCTGTTTTTT | CSVVGGYTGELFF
- | TRBD2 | TRBJ2-1 | TRBV12-3/TRBV12-4 | 16 | TGTGCCAGCAGGTCCGAACTAGCGGGAGAGGGCAATGAGCAGTTCTTC | CASRSELAGEGNEQFF
few | TRBD1 | TRBJ2-7 | TRBV7-9 | 15 | TGTGCCAGCAGCTTCTTGACAGGGTTTACCTACGAGCAGTACTTC | CASSFLTGFTYEQYF
- | TRBD2 | TRBJ2-1 | TRBV4-1 | 14 | TGCGCCAGCAGCCAAGTCATTAGCGGGAGATCGAAGTTCTTC | CASSQVISGRSKFF
many | - | TRBJ2-1 | TRBV12-3/TRBV12-4 | 15 | TGTGCCAGCAGTTTCGTGATCATGGGGGGAGATGAGCAGTTCTTC | CASSFVIMGGDEQFF
- | - | TRBJ1-1 | TRBV4-1 | 15 | TGCGCCAGCAGCCAAGCGCCAGGGTTTGTCACTGAAGCTTTCTTT | CASSQAPGFVTEAFF
few | - | TRBJ2-7 | TRBV7-6 | 17 | TGTGCCAGCAGCCACCCCCCGTCTCAGGGAGTCTCCTACGAGCAGTACTTC | CASSHPPSQGVSYEQYF
- | - | TRBJ2-7 | TRBV7-2 | 14 | TGTGCCAGCAGCTTAGTCGACCAGACCTACGAGCAGTACTTC | CASSLVDQTYEQYF
- | - | TRBJ2-3 | TRBV29-1 | 11 | TGCAGCGTGCCCCACCCAGATACGCAGTATTTT | CSVPHPDTQYF
- | TRBD1 | TRBJ2-1 | TRBV7-8 | 13 | TGTGCCAGCAGCTTAGGACAGGGCTATGAGCAGTTCTTC | CASSLGQGYEQFF
many | - | TRBJ1-3 | TRBV12-3/TRBV12-4 | 13 | TGTGCCAGCAGTTTGGGATCTGGAAACACCATATATTTT | CASSLGSGNTIYF
few | TRBD2 | TRBJ2-1 | TRBV7-3 | 15 | TGTGCCAGCAGTTTAGCGGGAGGGCGATACAATGAGCAGTTCTTC | CASSLAGGRYNEQFF
- | TRBD2 | TRBJ2-1 | TRBV3-1 | 18 | TGTGCCAGCAGCCAAGATCTGAGACTAGCGGGAGGCGGCAATGAGCAGTTCTTC | CASSQDLRLAGGGNEQFF
- | TRBD2 | TRBJ2-6 | TRBV29-1 | 13 | TGCAGCGTTTACGGGGGGGGGGCCAACGTCCTGACTTTC | CSVYGGGANVLTF
few | TRBD2 | TRBJ2-1 | TRBV4-3 | 18 | TGCGCCAGCAGCCAAGAACGGGCAGCGGGAGTGGGGAACAATGAGCAGTTCTTC | CASSQERAAGVGNNEQFF
- | TRBD2 | TRBJ2-7 | TRBV29-1 | 12 | TGCAGCGTGGAGGGACTAGCGGACGAGCAGTACTTC | CSVEGLADEQYF
few | - | TRBJ1-1 | TRBV4-2 | 14 | TGTGCCAGCAGCCGCGGGACTCCCGACCCTGAAGCTTTCTTT | CASSRGTPDPEAFF
few | TRBD2 | TRBJ2-4 | TRBV20-1 | 18 | TGCAGTGCTAGACTGAGACTAGCGGGAGATGTGACTGAAAACATTCAGTACTTC | CSARLRLAGDVTENIQYF
few | - | TRBJ2-7 | TRBV12-3/TRBV12-4 | 15 | TGTGCCAGCAGTTCCAGCCTCTCTCGCTCCTACGAGCAGTACTTC | CASSSSLSRSYEQYF
many | TRBD1 | TRBJ2-3 | TRBV11-2 | 18 | TGTGCCAGCATCCCCCGGGACAGCCAACACTCATTCACAGATACGCAGTATTTT | CASIPRDSQHSFTDTQYF
many | TRBD2 | TRBJ2-1 | TRBV7-9 | 15 | TGTGCCAGCAGCTCAGTAGCGGGCTCCTACAATGAGCAGTTCTTC | CASSSVAGSYNEQFF
many | TRBD1 | TRBJ2-7 | TRBV29-1 | 15 | TGCAGCGTTGAAGACCCGGGACAGGGGGACTACGAGCAGTACTTC | CSVEDPGQGDYEQYF
few | TRBD1 | TRBJ1-1 | TRBV6-5 | 16 | TGTGCCAGCAGTTACCTGTCTTGGACAGGGGAATTTGAAGCTTTCTTT | CASSYLSWTGEFEAFF
- | - | TRBJ2-7 | TRBV10-3 | 13 | TGTGCCATCAGTGGAGACGGTACCTACGAGCAGTACTTC | CAISGDGTYEQYF
few | - | TRBJ1-5 | TRBV3-1 | 15 | TGTGCCAGCAGCCAGGACATAGGTAGCAATCAGCCCCAGCATTTT | CASSQDIGSNQPQHF
few | TRBD2 | TRBJ2-1 | TRBV29-1 | 19 | TGCAGCGTTGAATCTTGGCTAGCGGGAGGGTTTAGGTTGGACAATGAGCAGTTCTTC | CSVESWLAGGFRLDNEQFF
few | TRBD1 | TRBJ2-4 | TRBV4-1 | 16 | TGCGCCAGCAGCCAAGAGGGACAGCCGGGCTGGGACATTCAGTACTTC | CASSQEGQPGWDIQYF
few | TRBD2 | TRBJ2-3 | TRBV5-1 | 15 | TGCGCCAGCAGACTAGCGGGGTCTAGCACAGATACGCAGTATTTT | CASRLAGSSTDTQYF
few | TRBD2 | TRBJ2-1 | TRBV29-1 | 14 | TGCAGCGTCAGGGGGACTAGCGGGAACAATGAGCAGTTCTTC | CSVRGTSGNNEQFF
- | - | TRBJ2-7 | TRBV14 | 14 | TGTGCCAGCAGCCAAGTGGGGAGTTCCTACGAGCAGTACTTC | CASSQVGSSYEQYF
few | - | TRBJ2-5 | TRBV4-1 | 14 | TGCGCCAGCAGCCAAGTCTCCGACGGGGAGACCCAGTACTTC | CASSQVSDGETQYF
- | - | TRBJ2-7 | TRBV12-3/TRBV12-4 | 15 | TGTGCCAGCAGTTTAAAGTCTCTGATCGCCTACGAGCAGTACTTC | CASSLKSLIAYEQYF
- | TRBD2 | TRBJ2-3 | TRBV7-6 | 14 | TGTGCCAGCAGCTATAGCGGGCGAGGAGATACGCAGTATTTT | CASSYSGRGDTQYF
few | - | TRBJ2-1 | TRBV6-1 | 15 | TGTGCCAGCAGCAGGGCGGCCGGGGCCTACAATGAGCAGTTCTTC | CASSRAAGAYNEQFF